The T cell receptor (beta chain) under discussion was sequenced for a study of blood T cell repertoires in COVID-19. Study details: Samples taken during acute and convalescent COVID-19 were collected in the United States, Italy and Spain.

In the authors' workflow: Amplifying reference gene primers gave estimates of nucleated cell counts. Here immunoSEQ multiplex PCR was the method, and the copy in TCRdb shows in-frame clones only, minus some. That table furnishes V, J and clone size, whereas the DNA furnished D and trimming. This sample yields about 130,000 clones, of which more than 70% are seen a single time; 1.2% belongs to the top ten. Trimming took off 5 bases at V and 3 bases at J, with 14 bases between the two ends. The CDR3 length is 15 residues. From germline, CDR1 is SEHNR and CDR2 FQNEAQ (reference sequence). The chain joins TRBV7-9 to TRBJ1-5; D possibly corresponds to TRBD1 (6 bases). The sample consisted of peripheral blood. The receptor was isolated from an elderly woman with acute or convalescent COVID-19. The CDR3 spells CASSPRGGPNQPQHF. The DNA of the CDR3 is TGTGCCAGCAGCCCAAGGGGGGGGCCCAATCAGCCCCAGCATTTT. The entire variable domain, with the rest obtained from reference TRBV7-9 and TRBJ1-5, is as follows: DTGVSQNPRHKITKRGQNVTFRCDPISEHNRLYWYRQTLGQGPEFLTYFQNEAQLEKSRLLSDRFSAERPKGSFSTLEIQRTEQGDSAMYLCASSPRGGPNQPQHFGDGTRLSIL.